These 10 T cell receptor beta chains came from one sample sequenced in a study of Ad26.COV2.S vaccination and SARS-CoV-2 variants. TCRdb's copy holds only in-frame clones and misses some; the assay was immunoSEQ multiplex PCR. Found here are about 180,000 clones, around 88% of them singletons; the top ten hold 4.5% to 7.5%. The starting material was peripheral blood, obtained after recovery from COVID-19. These receptors all come from a human donor who had recovered from COVID-19.

The chain has TRBV5-1 and TRBJ1-4, with TRBD1 matching 10 bases. CDR3 length equals 15 residues. V was clipped by 4 bases and J by 0 bases; unmatched bases: 0. The germline V gene has CDR1 SGHRS and CDR2 YFSETQ. The DNA of the CDR3 is TGCGCCAGCAGCGGACAGGGGGCAACTAATGAAAAACTGTTTTTT. Its protein product is CASSGQGATNEKLFF.

The rearrangement joins TRBV10-1 to TRBJ2-1; TRBD2 is a possible D gene (5 bases). V lost 4 bases and J 4 bases, leaving 8 bases between the germline ends. Germline-derived CDR1 and CDR2 are WNHNN and SYGVQD (reference sequence). The CDR3 consists of 13 residues. The CDR3 DNA follows: TGCGCCAGCAGTGGGGAGCCTTACAATGAGCAGTTCTTC. It specifies CASSGEPYNEQFF.

The chain joins TRBV4-1 to TRBJ2-1, with 7 bases that match TRBD1. The J segment lost 2 bases and the V segment lost 1 base, leaving 11 bases of the junction unmatched. In germline, CDR1 is MGHRA, CDR2 YSYEKL. The CDR3 loop spans 18 amino acids. The CDR3 protein is CASSQVPGQDLAYNEQFF. CDR3 bases: TGCGCCAGCAGCCAAGTCCCCGGACAGGACCTCGCCTACAATGAGCAGTTCTTC.

J is TRBJ1-1 and V is TRBV6-5; D not certain. Trimming took 6 bases from V and 5 from J, leaving 16 bases between them. The germline V gene encodes CDR1 MNHEY and CDR2 SVGAGI. The CDR3 is 14 amino acids. CDR3 DNA: TGTGCCAGCAGCCCCGACATACGAACGACTGAAGCTTTCTTT. Translating it yields CASSPDIRTTEAFF.

J is TRBJ2-7 and V is TRBV18; D is perhaps TRBD1 or TRBD2 (5 bases each). Per the germline V gene, CDR1 is KGHSH and CDR2 is LQKENI. V was trimmed by 1 base and J by 6 bases, leaving 13 bases between them. This CDR3 spans 14 amino acids. DNA for the CDR3: TGTGCCAGCTCACCACTCTTGGGACGGGGCGAGCAGTACTTC. It translates to CASSPLLGRGEQYF.

The chain carries TRBV7-3 and TRBJ2-3; D might be TRBD2 (5 bases). The CDR3 loop spans 15 amino acids. V lost 2 bases to trimming and J lost 2 bases, with 11 bases between them. In germline, CDR1 is SGHTA, CDR2 FQGTGA. The CDR3 coding sequence is TGTGCCAGCAGCTTATTTACTAGGCCCACAGATACGCAGTATTTT. This translates into CASSLFTRPTDTQYF.

This sequence joins TRBV18 and TRBJ2-1; 10 nucleotides agree with TRBD1. The CDR3 length is 13 residues. The germline CDR1 and CDR2 sequences are KGHSH and LQKENI. Trimming took 5 bases from V and 7 from J; bases not matched to a gene: 2. The CDR3 DNA reads TGTGCCAGCTCAGGACAGGGGGTAAATGAGCAGTTCTTC. Translated: CASSGQGVNEQFF.

V usage is TRBV18 and J usage is TRBJ1-2; D not certain. Per the germline V gene, CDR1 is KGHSH and CDR2 is LQKENI. The CDR3 extends over 15 amino acids. V was shortened by 2 bases and J by 2 bases, with 12 bases between the two germline ends. CDR3 DNA: TGTGCCAGCTCACCATCGGCCGCCAGCAACTATGGCTACACCTTC. This gives the protein CASSPSAASNYGYTF.

The chain carries TRBV4-1 and TRBJ2-7, with 8 bases fitting TRBD1. The CDR3 extends over 18 amino acids. V lost 0 bases to trimming and J lost 4 bases; unmatched junction nucleotides: 14. The germline gives CDR1 MGHRA, CDR2 YSYEKL. The CDR3 sequence is CASSQDAGLGTGRYEQYF. The CDR3 DNA reads TGCGCCAGCAGCCAAGATGCCGGATTGGGGACAGGCCGTTACGAGCAGTACTTC.

V usage is TRBV3-1 (or the pseudogene TRBV3-2) and J usage is TRBJ2-3; D uncertain. The CDR3 extends over 14 amino acids. Germline V gene data show CDR1 as LGHDT and CDR2 as YNNKEL (reference sequence). Deletions cut 1 base from V and 8 bases from J, with 13 bases between. The CDR3 coding sequence is TGTGCCAGCAGCCAAGTAGCTTCGAGAGGTACGCAGTATTTT. It specifies CASSQVASRGTQYF.